This T cell receptor beta chain was found in a study of early T cells in non-severe SARS-CoV-2 infection. Whole-study context: Sequenced bulk RNA came from whole blood that was unsorted, and chains were unpaired. Points from the study as a whole: The VDJdb matching leaned toward anti-spike CD8 responses and overlooked private and CD4 specificities.

The CDR3 runs to 12 residues. V lost 5 bases and J lost 2, with 6 bases in between. The germline gives CDR1 SNHLY, CDR2 FYNNEI. Individual cDNA molecules carried attached unique molecular identifiers. MiXCR, run by TCRdb on the 5' RACE reads, gives a single entry per CDR3 protein. The data hold 48,000 or so distinct CDR3 sequences, with approximately 13% observed a single time. This clonotype was recorded at least ten times. Antigen: not known. The J gene is TRBJ2-5, the V gene TRBV2, with D perhaps matching TRBD2 (5 bases). The receptor was isolated from an adult who was a healthcare worker with PCR-confirmed SARS-CoV-2 infection or an uninfected control (not recorded which). The sample was whole blood. The CDR3 DNA follows: TGTGCCAGCAGTAGACTACAAGAGACCCAGTACTTC. Translating gives CASSRLQETQYF.